This T cell receptor (beta chain) was identified in a study of OX40 agonist ivuxolimab in advanced cancers. Turning to the study itself: Ivuxolimab is an agonistic anti-OX40 (CD134) antibody, and patients were treated with it. Anti-PD-1, anti-PD-L1 or anti-CTLA-4 therapy given earlier was allowed, and 30% to 45% had some.

Notes on the study in general: Dosing at 0.1 to 3.0 mg/kg was accompanied by clonal expansion of CD4+ and CD8+ blood T cells by week 6.

Assay used: immunoSEQ multiplex PCR; TCRdb lists only in-frame clones, some missing. The repertoire holds approximately 44,000 clones, with around 93% as singletons. Germline lookup yields CDR1 SQVTM and CDR2 ANQGSEA. V was cut by 1 base and J by 2 bases, with 9 bases left in between. The CDR3 is made up of 13 amino acids. Remarks on this clone: The antigen is unknown.

The receptor was isolated from an adult with an advanced solid tumor such as melanoma, head and neck, liver or kidney cancer. This sequence joins TRBV29-1 and TRBJ2-7; D gene ambiguous. The sample here was CD4+ or CD8+ T cells sorted from blood, taken in a trial of the OX40 agonist ivuxolimab. As DNA, the CDR3 is TGCAGCGTTGAAGTAGCTCAGGCCTACGAGCAGTACTTC. It yields the protein CSVEVAQAYEQYF.